The T cell receptor beta chain described here comes from a study of blood T cell repertoires in COVID-19. Germline CDR1 reads SEHNR; CDR2 reads FQNEAQ (reference sequence). This CDR3 spans 15 amino acids. V trimming: 1 base; J trimming: 10 bases; junction bases outside the gene matches: 5. Individuals aged roughly 18 to 100 years were recruited from 20 to 25 US areas. Recovered participants had two consecutive negative NP/OP PCR tests, healthcare professional clearance, or symptom resolution. Methods used by the authors: Quantification of nucleated cells was approximated via reference gene primer amplification. TCRdb keeps only in-frame clones here, not all; method: immunoSEQ multiplex PCR. V, J and clone size derive from that table, while D and trimming were established from the DNA sequence. The repertoire consists of approximately 380,000 clones, with about 88% occurring once and the leading ten covering more than 1%.

The source of this sequence is a woman in her late teens or twenties who had recovered from COVID-19. The specimen sequenced was PBMCs or T cells enriched from blood (not recorded which). This chain links TRBV7-9 with TRBJ1-6; 9 bases agree with TRBD1. The CDR3 coding sequence is TGTGCCAGCAGCTTAGAGGGACAGGGCGCCTCACCCCTCCACTTT. Protein sequence: CASSLEGQGASPLHF.